One sample yielded the 27 T cell receptor beta chains listed below, sequenced in a study of T cell responses to AZD1222 COVID-19 vaccine. Assay: immunoSEQ multiplex PCR; the TCRdb copy retains only in-frame clones and omits some. The sample records 100,000 to 120,000 clones, over 85% being singletons. This sample comprised peripheral blood, obtained 28 days after the second AZD1222 dose. Receptor source: an adult who received the AZD1222 COVID-19 vaccine.

The chain joins TRBV2 to TRBJ1-3, with 7 bases fitting TRBD1. Trimming at V came to 5 bases and at J to 2 bases, leaving 3 bases not matched to a gene. The CDR3 consists of 14 residues. CDR1 and CDR2 from the germline V gene are SNHLY and FYNNEI. In DNA, the CDR3 is TGTGCCAGCAGTTACGGACAGGCTGGAAACACCATATATTTT. It is translated as CASSYGQAGNTIYF.

V is TRBV5-4 and J is TRBJ2-2, with D possibly matching TRBD1 (6 bases). Germline V lookup: CDR1 SGHNT, CDR2 YYREEE (reference sequence). The V end lost 0 bases, the J end lost 4 bases, and 7 bases lay between the germline ends. The CDR3 has 14 residues. This chain's CDR3 is CASSLGQVTGELFF. The CDR3 nucleotides read TGTGCCAGCAGCTTGGGACAGGTCACCGGGGAGCTGTTTTTT.

The gene calls are TRBV27 and TRBJ2-4; maybe TRBD1 (6 bases). The CDR3 loop spans 17 amino acids. Germline CDR1 MNHEY, CDR2 SMNVEV (reference sequence). Trimming pared 4 bases from V and 1 base from J, leaving 17 bases between. The CDR3 nucleotides read TGTGCCAGCAGTTCAGGGGCCTACGAGGTGGCCAAAAACATTCAGTACTTC. Encoded protein: CASSSGAYEVAKNIQYF.

V and J are TRBV5-1 and TRBJ2-1; D might be TRBD1 (6 bases). From germline, CDR1 is SGHRS and CDR2 YFSETQ. The CDR3 totals 15 residues. The ends were cut back, 1 base at V and 4 bases at J, with 12 bases in the middle. This chain's CDR3 is CASSLKGTNYNEQFF. For the CDR3, the DNA is TGCGCCAGCAGCTTGAAAGGGACAAATTACAATGAGCAGTTCTTC.

The rearrangement uses TRBV18 and TRBJ1-3; no firm D call. The V gene lost 2 bases and the J gene lost 0 bases, with 2 bases spanning the gap. The length of the CDR3 is 13 residues. CDR1 is KGHSH, CDR2 LQKENI, per germline. The CDR3 loop reads CASSPDSGNTIYF. The CDR3, as DNA: TGTGCCAGCTCACCAGACTCTGGAAACACCATATATTTT.

This clone occurred a few times. The genes are TRBV28 and TRBJ2-2, with D possibly being TRBD2 (6 bases). Germline V gene sequence: CDR1 MDHEN, CDR2 SYDVKM. This CDR3 is built from 14 residues. Trimming removed 2 bases at V and 6 bases at J, with 10 bases between. CDR3 in DNA: TGTGCCAGCAGTTTAAAAGGAGGGCCCGGGGAGCTGTTTTTT. Its translation is CASSLKGGPGELFF. Based on the CDR3 plus reference TRBV28 and TRBJ2-2, the full variable domain is DVKVTQSSRYLVKRTGEKVFLECVQDMDHENMFWYRQDPGLGLRLIYFSYDVKMKEKGDIPEGYSVSREKKERFSLILESASTNQTSMYLCASSLKGGPGELFFGEGSRLTVL.

The V call is TRBV5-1, the J call TRBJ2-2, with D unclear. Deletions cut 0 bases from V and 1 base from J, with 10 bases between. The length of the CDR3 is 16 residues. Germline V gene sequence: CDR1 SGHRS, CDR2 YFSETQ. CDR3 region: CASSLGAPWNTGELFF. The DNA of the CDR3 is TGCGCCAGCAGCTTGGGAGCTCCATGGAACACCGGGGAGCTGTTTTTT.

The rearrangement links TRBV5-1 to TRBJ2-7; D not resolved. The CDR3 covers 14 residues. The V gene's germline CDR1 is SGHRS and CDR2 YFSETQ. Trimming took off 0 bases at V and 1 base at J, with 8 bases between the two ends. The CDR3 region has the DNA TGCGCCAGCAGCTTGGGTTTGTTTTCCTACGAGCAGTACTTC. Amino acid sequence: CASSLGLFSYEQYF.

V usage is TRBV12-3 or TRBV12-4 and J usage is TRBJ1-5, with 7 bases lining up with TRBD1. Trimming took 7 bases from V and 6 from J; bases not matched to a gene: 6. The CDR3 loop spans 13 amino acids. CDR3: CASTQGGSQPQHF. The CDR3 DNA reads as TGTGCCAGCACCCAGGGGGGGAGTCAGCCCCAGCATTTT.

V and J are TRBV6-5 and TRBJ1-1, with no clear D. CDR3 length equals 14 residues. Germline V CDR1 and CDR2: MNHEY, SVGAGI. The V and J ends lost 6 bases and 2 bases respectively, with 13 bases between them. The CDR3 loop reads CASRNDGYNTEAFF. The CDR3 coding sequence is TGTGCCAGCAGAAACGACGGCTATAACACTGAAGCTTTCTTT.

The chain is built from TRBV4-1 and TRBJ1-1; D perhaps matches TRBD1 (6 bases). This CDR3 region has 15 residues. The germline V gene encodes CDR1 MGHRA and CDR2 YSYEKL. The V and J ends lost 0 bases and 6 bases respectively, with 14 bases between them. In DNA, the CDR3 is TGCGCCAGCAGCCAAGATAGGGGGGGTGGGTCTGAAGCTTTCTTT. Protein: CASSQDRGGGSEAFF.

The chain recombines TRBV28 with TRBJ1-5, with D possibly being TRBD1 (5 bases). Germline-derived CDR1 and CDR2 are MDHEN and SYDVKM. V lost 4 bases to trimming and J lost 4 bases, with 17 bases between them. There are 16 residues in the CDR3. In DNA, the CDR3 is TGTGCCAGCAGTTCCACCTCCCCGGACACAAATCAGCCCCAGCATTTT. Amino acids: CASSSTSPDTNQPQHF.

The chain couples TRBV5-1 to TRBJ2-7; D ambiguous. Per the germline V gene, CDR1 is SGHRS and CDR2 is YFSETQ. V lost 0 bases and J 4 bases, leaving 5 bases between the germline ends. This CDR3 is built from 12 residues. The CDR3 sequence is CASSLDRYEQYF. Here the CDR3 DNA reads TGCGCCAGCAGCTTGGACAGATACGAGCAGTACTTC. Supplemented by reference TRBV5-1 and TRBJ2-7, the full variable domain reads KAGVTQTPRYLIKTRGQQVTLSCSPISGHRSVSWYQQTPGQGLQFLFEYFSETQRNKGNFPGRFSGRQFSNSRSEMNVSTLELGDSALYLCASSLDRYEQYFGPGTRLTVT.

This chain links TRBV4-1 with TRBJ1-5; D is ambiguous. Germline V lookup: CDR1 MGHRA, CDR2 YSYEKL. Trimming left V 4 bases short and J 3 bases short, with 16 bases between. The CDR3 is 16 amino acids. The CDR3 bases are TGCGCCAGCAGCCGTAGTCGGGGAAGGGACAATCAGCCCCAGCATTTT. Its protein is CASSRSRGRDNQPQHF.

The V call is TRBV27, the J call TRBJ1-4; 8 bases are a match to TRBD1. V lost 5 bases to trimming and J lost 3 bases; unmatched junction nucleotides: 8. Per germline, CDR1 MNHEY and CDR2 SMNVEV (reference sequence). CDR3 size: 16 residues. The CDR3 DNA reads TGTGCCAGCAGTGACAGGGGATTTCTCTCTAATGAAAAACTGTTTTTT. It specifies CASSDRGFLSNEKLFF.

The gene calls are TRBV28 and TRBJ2-2; TRBD2 might be the D (6 bases). This CDR3 is built from 15 residues. Trimming cost V 3 bases and J 5 bases, with 13 bases left between them. Germline V gene data show CDR1 as MDHEN and CDR2 as SYDVKM. The CDR3 sequence is CASSLGSEGTGELFF. In nucleotides, the CDR3 is TGTGCCAGCAGTTTGGGGTCGGAGGGTACCGGGGAGCTGTTTTTT.

The V gene is TRBV2, the J gene TRBJ2-3; either TRBD1 or TRBD2 may supply D (5 bases each). The CDR3 length is 16 residues. The V end was cut by 6 bases, the J end by 5 bases, with 21 bases between. Germline CDR1 is SNHLY and CDR2 is FYNNEI. In nucleotides, the CDR3 is TGTGCCAGCAGCAGGGATTCTCCCTCGGCGGGAGATACGCAGTATTTT. Protein: CASSRDSPSAGDTQYF.

The chain is built from TRBV10-1 and TRBJ2-7, with 7 nucleotides matching TRBD1. Per germline, CDR1 WNHNN and CDR2 SYGVQD (reference sequence). The CDR3 runs 13 residues. The V segment lost 6 bases and the J segment 6 bases; nucleotides outside the gene matches: 8. CDR3 residues: CASSQDRLGEQYF. For the CDR3, the DNA is TGCGCCAGCAGCCAGGACAGGCTGGGCGAGCAGTACTTC.

The chain combines TRBV30 with TRBJ1-1, with 7 bases fitting TRBD1. CDR3 length: 14 amino acids. Germline lookup yields CDR1 GTSNPN and CDR2 SVGIG (reference sequence). V shed 7 bases, J shed 4 bases, and the junction held 12 bases outside the gene matches. CDR3 in DNA: TGTGCCTTAAACCAGGGGGGGTCGGGCACTGAAGCTTTCTTT. Translating it yields CALNQGGSGTEAFF.

The chain has TRBV6-5 and TRBJ2-3; D is undetermined. Per the germline V gene, CDR1 is MNHEY and CDR2 is SVGAGI. This CDR3 has 13 residues. V was shortened by 2 bases and J by 2 bases, with 5 bases between the two germline ends. CDR3 sequence (DNA): TGTGCCAGCAGTTACACTATCACAGATACGCAGTATTTT. Its protein product is CASSYTITDTQYF.

The chain recombines TRBV6-5 with TRBJ2-3; D remains unclear. The CDR3 loop spans 11 amino acids. Germline CDR1 is MNHEY and CDR2 is SVGAGI. Trimming removed 5 bases from V and 7 bases from J, with 7 bases in between. The CDR3 sequence: CASSLGYTQYF. The CDR3 coding sequence is TGTGCCAGCAGTCTGGGTTATACGCAGTATTTT.

The genes are TRBV6-5 and TRBJ1-1; D is unclear. This CDR3 has 12 amino acids. V lost 8 bases and J 5 bases, leaving 12 bases between the germline ends. The V gene's germline CDR1 is MNHEY and CDR2 SVGAGI. The CDR3 reads CASVAFGTEAFF. The CDR3 region has the DNA TGTGCCAGCGTGGCCTTTGGGACTGAAGCTTTCTTT.

This chain uses TRBV7-8 with TRBJ2-5; weak D call: TRBD2 (6 bases). This CDR3 contains 17 residues. Trimming stripped 0 bases from V and 0 bases from J, with 14 bases between. The germline V gene encodes CDR1 SGHVS and CDR2 FQNEAQ. CDR3: CASSLARGSHNQETQYF. CDR3 coding DNA: TGTGCCAGCAGCTTAGCTCGGGGGTCCCATAACCAAGAGACCCAGTACTTC.

V is TRBV28 and J is TRBJ1-2, with D possibly matching TRBD1 (6 bases). CDR3 size: 13 residues. With 7 bases removed from V and 8 bases from J, the gap between germline ends came to 17 bases. Germline CDR1 reads MDHEN; CDR2 reads SYDVKM. CDR3 in DNA: TGTGCCAGCAAGACAGGCGGTTGGGGGGGCTACACCTTC. It specifies CASKTGGWGGYTF.

The rearrangement uses TRBV3-1 (or the pseudogene TRBV3-2) and TRBJ1-1; D perhaps matches TRBD1 (5 bases). Germline V gene lookup returns CDR1 LGHDT and CDR2 YNNKEL (reference sequence). V was shortened by 4 bases and J by 3 bases, with 12 bases between the two germline ends. The CDR3 sequence is 14 residues long. The CDR3 region has the DNA TGTGCCAGCAGCCTCGGAGGGGCCCACACTGAAGCTTTCTTT. As protein: CASSLGGAHTEAFF.

The chain is built from TRBV11-2 and TRBJ2-7; TRBD1 agrees at 9 bases. CDR3 length: 13 residues. In germline, CDR1 is SGHAT, CDR2 FQNNGV. V dropped 5 bases and J dropped 6; count of bases not matched to a gene: 5. CDR3 sequence: CASSKGQGVEQYF. DNA for the CDR3: TGTGCCAGCAGCAAGGGACAGGGAGTCGAGCAGTACTTC.

CDR3 region: CASSEIGGGYAYGYTF. CDR3 in DNA: TGTGCCAGCAGTGAAATCGGGGGAGGGTACGCCTATGGCTACACCTTC. The J gene is TRBJ1-2, the V gene TRBV6-1; possibly TRBD1 for D (5 bases). Germline CDR1 reads MNHNS; CDR2 reads SASEGT. CDR3 length: 16 amino acids. V was shortened by 2 bases and J by 4 bases, with 17 bases between the two germline ends.